The entry below describes one T cell receptor beta chain. The antigen it recognizes is unknown. No base quality information exists; no much larger clone differs at one position. This specimen comes from a study of graft-versus-host responses after intestinal transplantation listed by TCRdb under 2021. In the study overall: The transplants that recipients got were multivisceral, liver-intestinal, or isolated intestinal. Every recipient was given anti-thymocyte globulin induction, then maintenance tacrolimus and steroids for about three years. After intestinal transplantation, graft-versus-host and host-versus-graft alloreactive T cell clones were followed in the graft, circulation and bone marrow using bulk TCR-beta CDR3 sequencing. To identify alloreactive clones, pre-transplant mixed lymphocyte reaction products were sequenced and compared with unstimulated pre-transplant donor and recipient T cells. A cohort of fewer than 25 intestinal transplant recipients, including one retransplant, was enrolled, and a few patients lacking pretransplant specimens were excluded. A peak of at least 4% donor T cells among recipient peripheral blood mononuclear cells was the definition used for donor T cell macrochimerism. Rather than going through the commercial service, samples from three later patients were sequenced in-house on an Illumina MiSeq and processed with MiXCR. Overall study outcomes, separate from this receptor: In patients with donor T cell macrochimerism, the allografts had high GvH to HvG T cell clonal ratios. Early after transplant, declines in HvG clones were associated with peak levels of circulating GvH clones. Conclusions were limited by the relatively low number and heterogeneity of intestinal transplant patients. GvH clones were detected in recipient bone marrow, and some appeared earlier in ileal mucosa or blood, consistent with an intestinal mucosal origin.

Trimming removed 4 bases from V and 3 bases from J, leaving 13 bases between the germline ends. The germline V gene provides CDR1 MGHDK and CDR2 SYGVNS. The cysteine opens and the phenylalanine closes a CDR3 of 15 amino acids. The kept DNA is CDR3 alone, 45 bases in frame from the first base. To isolate intraepithelial and lamina propria lymphocytes from graft specimens, dithiothreitol, EDTA incubations and collagenase D digestion were used. Serial intestinal graft biopsy specimens collected up to 600 days after transplant underwent bulk TCR-beta sequencing. The library was generated by the immunoSEQ multiplex PCR assay. For most patients, high-throughput TCR-beta CDR3 sequencing of genomic DNA was performed by Adaptive Biotechnologies. From the authors' description of their analysis: TCR sequencing data were retrieved from Adaptive's ImmunoSEQ software for 18 patients, whereas a few other patients were processed with MiXCR and VDJtools. CDR3 nucleotide sequences shared by donor and recipient were removed because the origin of these sequences could not be assigned. To be classed as alloreactive, a clone needed at least 2-fold expansion over unstimulated cells and a minimum CFSE-low frequency of 0.002% (template counts) or 0.001% (read counts). A clone was considered mappable if detected in the sequenced pre-transplant spleen, lymph node, or MLR CFSE-low populations of the donor or recipient. The cumulative frequency of alloreactive clones was calculated as a percentage of all sequences, weighted by copy number. Entries here come from immuneACCESS through TCRdb and include only in-frame sequences with V and J called. Some clones fail to appear in such tables; in the studies checked, an unresolved V gene covers under half of the shortfall, and the cause of the remainder is unknown. V, J and clone size reflect that table, while D and trimming were determined from the DNA. This sample has some 7,200 clones in its table, and around 65% of those were observed once. 5.1% of the sample rests with the top ten.

This receptor was obtained from a human patient who received an intestinal transplant, so some T cells may come from the graft donor. The receptor chain draws on TRBV25-1 and TRBJ2-1, and possibly TRBD1, on 5 matching bases. The sample was ileum tissue, taken around 50 days after transplant. The DNA sequence reads TGTGCCAGCAGTGTGACAGTATTTGGCTACAATGAGCAGTTCTTC. The translation is CASSVTVFGYNEQFF.